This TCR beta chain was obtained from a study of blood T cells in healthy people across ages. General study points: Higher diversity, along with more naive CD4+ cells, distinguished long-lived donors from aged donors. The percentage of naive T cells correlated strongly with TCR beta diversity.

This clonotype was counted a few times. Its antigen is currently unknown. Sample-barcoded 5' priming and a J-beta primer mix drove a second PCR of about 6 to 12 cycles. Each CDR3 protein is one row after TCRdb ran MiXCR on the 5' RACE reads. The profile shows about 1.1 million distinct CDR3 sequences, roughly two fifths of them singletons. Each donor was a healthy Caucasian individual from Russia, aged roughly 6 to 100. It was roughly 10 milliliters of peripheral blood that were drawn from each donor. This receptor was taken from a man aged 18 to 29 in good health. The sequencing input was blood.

The CDR3 region has the DNA TGTGCCAGCAGCGTAGACCCGGAGGGGAGTAACTATGGCTACACCTTC. Amino acid sequence: CASSVDPEGSNYGYTF. V and J are TRBV9 and TRBJ1-2, with D possibly TRBD1 on 5 matching bases. Trimming cost V 0 bases and J 1 base, with 13 bases left between them. CDR1 SGDLS and CDR2 YYNGEE come from the germline V gene. The CDR3 has 16 amino acids.